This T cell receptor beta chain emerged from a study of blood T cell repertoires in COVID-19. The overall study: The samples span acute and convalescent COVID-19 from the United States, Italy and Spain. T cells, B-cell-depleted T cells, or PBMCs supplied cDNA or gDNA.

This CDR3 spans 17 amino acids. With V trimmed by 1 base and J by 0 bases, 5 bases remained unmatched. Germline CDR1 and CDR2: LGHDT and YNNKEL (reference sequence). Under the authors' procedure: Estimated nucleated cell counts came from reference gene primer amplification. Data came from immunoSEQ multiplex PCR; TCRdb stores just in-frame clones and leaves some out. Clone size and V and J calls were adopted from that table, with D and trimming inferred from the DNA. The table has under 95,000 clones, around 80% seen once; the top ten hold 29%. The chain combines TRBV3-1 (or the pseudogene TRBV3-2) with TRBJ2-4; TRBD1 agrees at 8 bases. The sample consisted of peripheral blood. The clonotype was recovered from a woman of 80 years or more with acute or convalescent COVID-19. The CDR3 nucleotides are TGTGCCAGCAGCCAAGCACGCGACAGGGGAGCCAAAAACATTCAGTACTTC. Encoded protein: CASSQARDRGAKNIQYF.